This TCR beta chain was recorded in a study of T cell responses to AZD1222 COVID-19 vaccine (dated by TCRdb to about 2021). About the full investigation: A total of 233 trial participants underwent TCR sequencing, of whom about 210 received two doses of AZD1222 and about 25 received two doses of the MenACWY control vaccine. Trial participants were enrolled by age into subgroups of 18-55, 56-69 and 70-plus years, and around 150, 28 and 57 TCR-sequenced participants, respectively, were included in these subgroups. On the study overall, not on this receptor specifically: The vaccine-associated CD4 TCRs covered the entire spike protein, and the dominant responses fell in regions 160-218 and 743-854. Conclusions about previously exposed vaccinees were limited because only a handful of AZD1222 recipients were SARS-CoV-2 seropositive at baseline. Most participants were white British and females outnumbered males, and the authors suggested that clonal diversity may have been underestimated. A significant rise in spike-specific TCR breadth and depth was observed after two AZD1222 doses relative to day 0 and relative to MenACWY recipients. In the small 56-69-year group, the increase in depth fell short of significance, most likely because of low power. Epitopes outside the regions mutated in the B.1.351 and B.1.1.7 variants were reportedly recognized by nearly half of the unique spike-specific TCRs. Because no day 14 peak-response samples were available, repertoires were characterized only after the peak T cell response.

The CDR3 regions of human TCRbeta chains were analyzed by immunosequencing. For the original study's pipeline: TCRs in the repertoires were compared against a reference library of SARS-CoV-2-specific TCRs that had been generated with the MIRA antigen-specificity platform. Breadth was defined as the fraction of unique TCRs that were SARS-CoV-2-associated. Depth was defined as the fraction of total T cells that were SARS-CoV-2-associated. Using the MIRA data, each spike-specific TCR was mapped to the spike region that the TCR reacts to and placed in a CD4 or CD8 class. Log10-transformed breadth and depth values were compared by one-way ANOVA with Sidak's multiple comparisons tests. In its TCRdb copy, this immuneACCESS table keeps in-frame sequences only and misses some clones. Where compared with another copy, unresolved V genes explain less than half of these, and the others have no known cause. D and trimming come from the DNA, and the V and J calls and clone size come from that table. The sample includes some 170,000 clones, with approximately 90% observed a single time. The biggest ten clones account for roughly 4% of the sample.

In the paper's terms, the time point label means: about 28 days (+/-7) after the second vaccine dose. Reading the label with the study, this specimen's treatment or condition is: meningococcal conjugate vaccine given as trial control. Vaccinee samples came from UK trials COV001 and COV002, including a single-blind randomized controlled phase 2/3 trial of AZD1222 (ChAdOx1 nCoV-19) in healthy adults. Trial participant PBMC samples were collected at day 0 and day 28 after the second dose for TCRbeta chain sequencing. On this clone: Its antigen is currently not known. Base qualities were left out, and no much larger clone turns up one base away.

The germline V gene (reference sequence) gives CDR1 as MNHEY and CDR2 as SMNVEV. The CDR3 numbers 13 residues from cysteine through phenylalanine. Solely the CDR3 DNA is kept, with 39 bases framed from the first base. V lost 3 bases and J lost 9 bases; the stretch between them is 9 bases long. The specimen was peripheral blood, collected 28 days after the second dose of the MenACWY control vaccine. This chain is built from TRBV27 and TRBJ1-6; no D segment can be confidently identified. The sequence came from an adult who received the MenACWY meningococcal vaccine as a control. The nucleotide sequence reads as follows: TGTGCCAGCAGTTTGGGCGGATCTTCACCCCTCCACTTT. Its translation is CASSLGGSSPLHF.